The 20 T cell receptor beta chains below were found in one sample sequenced in a study of T cells in Graves' hyperthyroidism and ophthalmopathy. RNA transcripts yielded amplified TCR beta CDR3 regions. First-round RT-PCR targeting the TCR CDR3 was performed with the HTBI primer set. TCRdb fed the multiplex PCR reads into MiXCR, producing one record per CDR3 protein. The table lists 620,000 or so distinct CDR3 sequences, around 15% of them singletons, with around 13% in the top ten. Specimen: blood. The receptors stem from a woman between 50 and 59 years old with Graves' ophthalmopathy.

The gene calls are TRBV6-1 and TRBJ2-1; tentatively, D is TRBD2 (5 bases). The ends were cut back, 6 bases at V and 0 bases at J, with 12 bases in the middle. Germline loops: CDR1 MNHNS, CDR2 SASEGT. The length of the CDR3 is 15 residues. Here the CDR3 DNA reads TGTGCCAGCAGGATTAGCGCGAGCTCCTACAATGAGCAGTTCTTC. Protein product: CASRISASSYNEQFF.

This clonotype was found many times. The V gene is TRBV18, the J gene TRBJ2-5; D is perhaps TRBD2 (5 bases). The CDR3 length is 12 residues. Germline V gene sequence: CDR1 KGHSH, CDR2 LQKENI. Deletions cut 3 bases from V and 5 bases from J, with 7 bases between. The CDR3 is CASSPRRETQYF. Written as DNA, the CDR3 is TGTGCCAGCTCACCGAGGAGGGAGACCCAGTACTTC.

This clonotype occurred many times. The rearrangement links TRBV4-1 to TRBJ2-5; 15 positions agree with TRBD2. Germline trimming cut 3 bases from V and 5 bases from J; bases unmatched to any gene: 4. The CDR3 has 16 residues. Germline CDR1 MGHRA, CDR2 YSYEKL. CDR3 in DNA: TGCGCCAGCAGCCATGGACTAGCGGGAGGGGGTGAGACCCAGTACTTC. This translates into CASSHGLAGGGETQYF.

As for this clonotype: The junction does not match germline at one end; this may be a read error. The V gene is TRBV5-1, the J gene TRBJ2-1; D is uncertain. Germline assignment: CDR1 SGHRS and CDR2 YFSETQ. The CDR3 totals 16 residues. The CDR3 protein is CVSSLLRTQSYNEQFF. For the CDR3, the DNA is TGCGTCAGCAGCTTGCTTAGGACCCAGTCCTACAATGAGCAGTTCTTC. The full variable domain, completed using reference TRBV5-1 and TRBJ2-1, is KAGVTQTPRYLIKTRGQQVTLSCSPISGHRSVSWYQQTPGQGLQFLFEYFSETQRNKGNFPGRFSGRQFSNSRSEMNVSTLELGDSALYLCVSSLLRTQSYNEQFFGPGTRLTVL.

This clonotype was detected ten times or more. The chain uses TRBV7-2 and TRBJ2-1, with TRBD2 matching 16 bases. The CDR3 runs 15 residues. Germline lookup yields CDR1 SGHTA and CDR2 FQGNSA. V shed 4 bases and J 7 bases; nucleotides not matched to a gene: 1. CDR3 sequence reads: CASSSGLAGGNEQFF. For the CDR3, the DNA is TGTGCCAGCAGCTCGGGACTAGCGGGAGGGAATGAGCAGTTCTTC.

Turning to this clonotype: This may be a read error: a much more frequent sequence differs by one nucleotide. This chain uses TRBV3-1 with TRBJ2-3; 9 nucleotides match TRBD2. The CDR3 is 15 amino acids. Germline V gives CDR1 LGHDT, CDR2 YNNKEL (reference sequence). The CDR3 reads CAGSQVGLASDTQYF. The CDR3 nucleotides are TGTGCCGGCAGCCAAGTTGGACTAGCGTCAGATACGCAGTATTTT.

This clonotype was seen repeatedly, ten times or more. The V gene is TRBV7-9, the J gene TRBJ2-5; D call uncertain. In germline, CDR1 is SEHNR, CDR2 FQNEAQ (reference sequence). This CDR3 contains 13 residues. V was pared by 6 bases and J by 0 bases, with 8 bases between. The CDR3 region has the DNA TGTGCCAGCAGTAGAAATTACCAAGAGACCCAGTACTTC. Translating it yields CASSRNYQETQYF. Filled out from reference TRBV7-9 and TRBJ2-5, the complete variable domain reads DTGVSQNPRHKITKRGQNVTFRCDPISEHNRLYWYRQTLGQGPEFLTYFQNEAQLEKSRLLSDRFSAERPKGSFSTLEIQRTEQGDSAMYLCASSRNYQETQYFGPGTRLLVL.

The chain combines TRBV15 with TRBJ2-3, with a weak D call TRBD1 (6 bases). Trimming removed 4 bases from V and 0 bases from J, with 17 bases in between. The CDR3 sequence is 17 residues long. The V gene's germline CDR1 is LNHNV and CDR2 YYDKDF (reference sequence). CDR3 sequence (DNA): TGTGCCACCAGCACATACTCAGGGGCTCCTAGCACAGATACGCAGTATTTT. Protein: CATSTYSGAPSTDTQYF.

There are many counts of this clonotype. The CDR3 sequence is CASSLLGARNTEAFF. Here the CDR3 DNA reads TGTGCCAGCAGTTTACTCGGGGCTCGGAACACTGAAGCTTTCTTT. The chain uses TRBV12-3 or TRBV12-4 and TRBJ1-1; maybe TRBD1 (5 bases). The length of the CDR3 is 15 residues. V gave up 2 bases and J gave up 1 base, with 11 bases separating them.

For the CDR3, the DNA is TGCAGCGCCGTTCGTGGAGATACGCAGTATTTT. Translating it yields CSAVRGDTQYF. This chain uses TRBV20-1 with TRBJ2-3; D ambiguous. The V gene's germline CDR1 is DFQATT and CDR2 SNEGSKA (reference sequence). The CDR3 consists of 11 residues.

This clonotype was seen at least ten times. V is TRBV11-3 and J is TRBJ2-1; no firm D call. Germline assignment: CDR1 SGHNT and CDR2 YENEEA. V was pared by 2 bases and J by 4 bases, with 12 bases between. CDR3 length equals 15 residues. In nucleotides, the CDR3 is TGTGCCAGCAGCTTAAGAGGTCAGATTTACAATGAGCAGTTCTTC. As protein: CASSLRGQIYNEQFF.

This clonotype was seen at least ten times. The chain joins TRBV12-3 or TRBV12-4 to TRBJ1-1; D may be TRBD1 (5 bases). The CDR3 runs 12 residues. V lost 6 bases, J lost 4 bases, and 9 bases lay in between. DNA of the CDR3: TGTGCCAGCAGGGCTGGGGCCACTGAAGCTTTCTTT. Its protein product is CASRAGATEAFF.

V and J are TRBV7-2 and TRBJ1-1; possible D gene TRBD1, 5 bases. The CDR3 covers 15 residues. The V gene's germline CDR1 is SGHTA and CDR2 FQGNSA. Between the trimmed V and J ends, which lost 4 bases and 4 bases, there was a span of 16 bases. CDR3: CASSWHLRGGTEAFF. The CDR3 bases are TGTGCCAGCAGCTGGCACCTTAGGGGAGGCACTGAAGCTTTCTTT.

The chain couples TRBV7-9 to TRBJ2-1, with 15 bases lining up with TRBD2. The germline V gene encodes CDR1 SEHNR and CDR2 FQNEAQ (reference sequence). The CDR3 is 16 amino acids. The V segment lost 2 bases and the J segment 11 bases; nucleotides outside the gene matches: 7. CDR3 protein: CASSLTTGLAGGKQFF. For the CDR3, the DNA is TGTGCCAGCAGCTTAACCACGGGACTAGCGGGAGGTAAGCAGTTCTTC.

Only a few counts were recorded for this clonotype. This rearrangement joins TRBV5-1 to TRBJ2-7; a possible D gene is TRBD2 (6 bases). V lost 0 bases and J 3 bases, leaving 10 bases between the germline ends. The CDR3 spans 14 residues. Germline loops: CDR1 SGHRS, CDR2 YFSETQ. CDR3 nucleotide sequence: TGCGCCAGCAGCTTGGCTGCGGGGCACTACGAGCAGTACTTC. Encoded protein: CASSLAAGHYEQYF.

The V call is TRBV7-9, the J call TRBJ1-6; 11 positions agree with TRBD1. Losses at the gene ends were 5 bases for V and 7 bases for J; bases not matched to a gene: 7. The CDR3 totals 16 residues. Germline V gene lookup returns CDR1 SEHNR and CDR2 FQNEAQ (reference sequence). The DNA of the CDR3 is TGTGCCAGCAGCCCGAGGGGGACAGGGGGAAATTCACCCCTCCACTTT. The encoded protein is CASSPRGTGGNSPLHF. Using reference TRBV7-9 and TRBJ1-6 for the parts outside the CDR3, the full variable domain is DTGVSQNPRHKITKRGQNVTFRCDPISEHNRLYWYRQTLGQGPEFLTYFQNEAQLEKSRLLSDRFSAERPKGSFSTLEIQRTEQGDSAMYLCASSPRGTGGNSPLHFGNGTRLTVT.

Of note for this clonotype: A much larger clone lies one base from this, so it may be a read error. The chain combines TRBV6-5 with TRBJ2-1, with a tentative D call TRBD2 (6 bases). The V gene's germline CDR1 is MNHEY and CDR2 SVGAGI. The V end lost 3 bases, the J end lost 8 bases, and 14 bases lay between the germline ends. CDR3 size: 14 residues. The CDR3 DNA reads as TGTGCCAGCAGTTATTCGGGACTCAACGATGAGCAGTTCTTC. Protein sequence: CASSYSGLNDEQFF.

The table lists this clonotype with many counts. This rearrangement joins TRBV18 to TRBJ1-1; D is unclear. Germline V gives CDR1 KGHSH, CDR2 LQKENI. CDR3 length: 16 amino acids. V was cut by 3 bases and J by 3 bases, with 17 bases left in between. The CDR3 DNA sequence: TGTGCCAGCTCACCTCAGCCTAGAGCGTGGGACACTGAAGCTTTCTTT. As protein: CASSPQPRAWDTEAFF.

The chain employs TRBV7-3 and TRBJ2-5; 9 positions match TRBD2. CDR1 is SGHTA and CDR2 is FQGTGA in the germline V gene. There are 15 residues in the CDR3. V shed 2 bases and J 6 bases; nucleotides not matched to a gene: 7. The CDR3 bases are TGTGCCAGCAGCTTATTGGCGGGAGGGGTTAAGACCCAGTACTTC. Its translation is CASSLLAGGVKTQYF.

This clonotype was detected ten times or more. The V gene is TRBV20-1, the J gene TRBJ2-1, with TRBD2 identical over 9 bases. The germline CDR1 and CDR2 sequences are DFQATT and SNEGSKA (reference sequence). The CDR3 loop spans 15 amino acids. V trimming: 5 bases; J trimming: 6 bases; junction bases outside the gene matches: 11. The DNA for the CDR3 is TGCAGTGCTCGGGGCCTAGCGGGGCGGGCCAATGAGCAGTTCTTC. The encoded protein is CSARGLAGRANEQFF.